The 22 T cell receptor beta chains in this list originate from one sample, sequenced in a study of cytomegalovirus exposure and HLA in healthy donors (dated by TCRdb to about 2017). The method behind the library was the immunoSEQ multiplex PCR assay. A mixture of 60 forward primers for TCR Vbeta segments and 13 reverse primers for TCR Jbeta segments was used in the multiplex PCR. The source is immuneACCESS, and TCRdb retained only in-frame sequences with V and J called. Part of the clones is not carried over; for the studies checked, unresolved V genes explain less than half of this, and the remainder is unexplained. Within this sample are roughly 110,000 clones, with around 85% of them counted one time only. The leading ten clones occupy around 2.1% of the sample. Sequences were obtained from PBMCs. The receptors were sampled from a man aged 30 to 39 in good health and CMV-seronegative.

This chain connects TRBV7-8 to TRBJ1-5, with 9 positions matching TRBD1. Germline trimming cut 5 bases from V and 4 bases from J; bases unmatched to any gene: 6. Looked up from germline, CDR1 is SGHVS and CDR2 is FQNEAQ. The CDR3 covers 15 residues. CDR3 nucleotides: TGTGCCAGCAGCGCCGGGACAGGGTTTAATCAGCCCCAGCATTTT. Residues: CASSAGTGFNQPQHF.

V is TRBV19 and J is TRBJ1-1; 8 bases agree with TRBD1. CDR1 is LNHDA and CDR2 is SQIVND in the germline V gene (reference sequence). This CDR3 has 13 residues. With V trimmed by 7 bases and J by 5 bases, 6 bases remained unmatched. The CDR3 loop reads CASIETGVTEAFF. CDR3 in DNA: TGTGCCAGTATAGAGACAGGGGTGACTGAAGCTTTCTTT.

The chain employs TRBV5-6 and TRBJ1-2; 10 nucleotides match TRBD1. The CDR3 sequence is 14 residues long. Germline CDR1 reads SGHDT; CDR2 reads YYEEEE. V gave up 2 bases and J gave up 6 bases; unmatched junction bases: 4. The DNA of the CDR3 is TGTGCCAGCAGCTTTAGACAGGGGGCGAATGGCTACACCTTC. Its translation is CASSFRQGANGYTF.

The chain recombines TRBV7-9 with TRBJ2-3; 7 nucleotides match TRBD2. The CDR3 has 14 residues. V lost 7 bases to trimming and J lost 4 bases; unmatched junction nucleotides: 8. Per the germline V gene, CDR1 is SEHNR and CDR2 is FQNEAQ (reference sequence). CDR3 residues: CASTPGGVADTQYF. The CDR3 nucleotides are TGTGCCAGCACCCCGGGGGGTGTCGCAGATACGCAGTATTTT.

The chain carries TRBV19 and TRBJ1-1; TRBD1 is a possible D gene (6 bases). V was cut by 9 bases and J by 0 bases, with 14 bases left in between. Per germline, CDR1 LNHDA and CDR2 SQIVND (reference sequence). This CDR3 has 14 residues. The CDR3, as DNA: TGTGCCAGCCAATCCAGGGGACTGAACACTGAAGCTTTCTTT. This sequence encodes CASQSRGLNTEAFF.

V and J are TRBV9 and TRBJ2-5, with D perhaps matching TRBD1 (7 bases). Germline-derived CDR1 and CDR2 are SGDLS and YYNGEE. The CDR3 totals 13 residues. Deletions cut 2 bases from V and 9 bases from J, with 14 bases between. CDR3 amino acids: CASSVGGRGAQYF. The CDR3 nucleotides read TGTGCCAGCAGCGTTGGGGGCAGGGGGGCCCAGTACTTC.

The CDR3 is CATSRDPGQETQYF. CDR3 nucleotides: TGTGCCACCAGCAGAGACCCGGGCCAAGAGACCCAGTACTTC. The chain joins TRBV15 to TRBJ2-5; D is uncertain. The CDR3 sequence is 14 residues long. The germline CDR1 and CDR2 sequences are LNHNV and YYDKDF (reference sequence). The V end was cut by 0 bases, the J end by 1 base, with 6 bases between. Complete variable domain (other parts from reference TRBV15 and TRBJ2-5): DAMVIQNPRYQVTQFGKPVTLSCSQTLNHNVMYWYQQKSSQAPKLLFHYYDKDFNNEADTPDNFQSRRPNTSFCFLDIRSPGLGDTAMYLCATSRDPGQETQYFGPGTRLLVL.

CDR3 DNA: TGTGCCAGCAGCTTGGGCTCGGCAGGCAATCAGCCCCAGCATTTT. Residues: CASSLGSAGNQPQHF. The chain uses TRBV7-2 and TRBJ1-5; D call uncertain. Germline loops: CDR1 SGHTA, CDR2 FQGNSA. CDR3 length equals 15 residues. The ends were cut back, 3 bases at V and 2 bases at J, with 11 bases in the middle.

This chain connects TRBV2 to TRBJ2-3; 8 bases agree with TRBD1. This CDR3 is 15 amino acids long. In germline, CDR1 is SNHLY, CDR2 FYNNEI. Trimming at V came to 10 bases and at J to 3 bases, leaving 12 bases not matched to a gene. The CDR3 loop is CATRRDRRSTDTQYF. The CDR3 region has the DNA TGTGCCACCCGGAGGGACAGGAGAAGTACAGATACGCAGTATTTT.

The V and J genes are TRBV4-1 and TRBJ2-1; 8 bases align to TRBD2. Germline V gene lookup returns CDR1 MGHRA and CDR2 YSYEKL. This CDR3 is built from 15 residues. Trimming took 3 bases from V and 4 from J; bases not matched to a gene: 5. The CDR3 protein is CASSHTSGLYNEQFF. CDR3 DNA: TGCGCCAGCAGCCACACTAGCGGATTATACAATGAGCAGTTCTTC.

V gene TRBV6-5 combines with J gene TRBJ2-7; TRBD2 matches at 8 bases. V shed 0 bases, J shed 3 bases, and the junction held 7 bases outside the gene matches. The germline V gene has CDR1 MNHEY and CDR2 SVGAGI. This CDR3 is built from 16 residues. CDR3 region: CASSYSIQRELYEQYF. DNA of the CDR3: TGTGCCAGCAGTTACTCGATACAGCGGGAGCTCTACGAGCAGTACTTC.

The chain has TRBV29-1 and TRBJ1-5; 10 positions agree with TRBD1. The CDR3 loop spans 13 amino acids. With 6 bases clipped from V and 7 bases from J, the junction kept 6 bases outside the gene matches. Looked up from germline, CDR1 is SQVTM and CDR2 is ANQGSEA. CDR3 loop: CSVAGTGEQPQHF. CDR3 nucleotides: TGCAGCGTGGCCGGGACAGGGGAACAGCCCCAGCATTTT.

The J gene is TRBJ2-3, the V gene TRBV28; D not resolved. Trimming removed 3 bases at V and 1 base at J, with 8 bases between. The CDR3 spans 14 residues. In germline, CDR1 is MDHEN, CDR2 SYDVKM. Here the CDR3 DNA reads TGTGCCAGCAGTTTCGTTGCAGGCACAGATACGCAGTATTTT. Protein: CASSFVAGTDTQYF.

This clone was observed a single time. The chain couples TRBV19 to TRBJ2-7; D is unresolved. With 3 bases removed from V and 3 bases from J, the gap between germline ends came to 12 bases. The CDR3 has 14 residues. In germline, CDR1 is LNHDA, CDR2 SQIVND (reference sequence). The CDR3 loop is CASSIGSLVYEQYF. DNA for the CDR3: TGTGCCAGTAGTATCGGCAGCCTAGTCTACGAGCAGTACTTC.

J is TRBJ1-2 and V is TRBV29-1, with D maybe TRBD1 (6 bases). The germline V gene has CDR1 SQVTM and CDR2 ANQGSEA. The CDR3 is 14 residues long. With 7 bases removed from V and 1 base from J, the gap between germline ends came to 16 bases. CDR3 in DNA: TGCAGCGCACCTAGGGGGGGAAGTAACTATGGCTACACCTTC. Translating it yields CSAPRGGSNYGYTF.

The rearrangement joins TRBV10-2 to TRBJ2-3; D is ambiguous. Germline CDR1 reads WSHSY; CDR2 reads SAAADI. This CDR3 is built from 13 residues. Trimming removed 7 bases from V and 0 bases from J, with 8 bases in between. The CDR3 sequence is CASNLPSTDTQYF. CDR3 DNA: TGCGCCAGCAACCTACCCAGCACAGATACGCAGTATTTT.

The rearrangement links TRBV30 to TRBJ2-6; weak D call: TRBD2 (5 bases). CDR3 size: 16 residues. The germline V gene encodes CDR1 GTSNPN and CDR2 SVGIG (reference sequence). Between the trimmed V and J ends, which lost 0 bases and 0 bases, there was a span of 9 bases. The CDR3 loop reads CAWSVLVSSGANVLTF. The CDR3 DNA is TGTGCCTGGAGTGTACTAGTCTCCTCTGGGGCCAACGTCCTGACTTTC.

The J gene is TRBJ1-1, the V gene TRBV6-6; TRBD1 might be the D (5 bases). Per germline, CDR1 MNHNY and CDR2 SVGAGI (reference sequence). V lost 4 bases and J 5 bases, leaving 14 bases between the germline ends. The CDR3 is 14 residues long. CDR3 nucleotide sequence: TGTGCCAGCAGTTGGGCGGGGAGGGGAACTGAAGCTTTCTTT. Translating it yields CASSWAGRGTEAFF.

The CDR3 DNA is TGTGCCAGTAGCCCTGACAGAAATGAGCAGTTCTTC. Amino acids: CASSPDRNEQFF. The chain combines TRBV19 with TRBJ2-1; the D gene is possibly TRBD1 (5 bases). The V end was cut by 6 bases, the J end by 7 bases, with 10 bases between. Germline CDR1 reads LNHDA; CDR2 reads SQIVND (reference sequence). This CDR3 region has 12 residues.

The rearrangement links TRBV9 to TRBJ2-7; 7 bases fit TRBD2. In germline, CDR1 is SGDLS, CDR2 YYNGEE. The CDR3 sequence is 18 residues long. The V gene end was trimmed by 0 bases and the J gene end by 0 bases; junction bases not matched to a gene: 12. The CDR3 DNA follows: TGTGCCAGCAGCGTAGAGCCCCCTTCTAGCGGTAGCTCCTACGAGCAGTACTTC. This codes for CASSVEPPSSGSSYEQYF.

The rearrangement joins TRBV25-1 to TRBJ2-2, with 9 bases lining up with TRBD1. This CDR3 has 16 residues. CDR1 and CDR2 (germline): MGHDK, SYGVNS. V dropped 3 bases and J dropped 4; count of bases not matched to a gene: 6. The CDR3 nucleotides are TGTGCCAGCAGTGACCCACAGGGGGCGGGCACCGGGGAGCTGTTTTTT. Translated: CASSDPQGAGTGELFF.

This clone was observed a few times. The rearrangement uses TRBV2 and TRBJ1-5, with 8 bases lining up with TRBD1. The germline V gene has CDR1 SNHLY and CDR2 FYNNEI. This CDR3 region has 15 residues. The ends lost 6 bases at V and 1 base at J; junction bases unmatched: 5. The CDR3, as DNA: TGTGCCAGCAGCCAAACAGGGGGAAGCAATCAGCCCCAGCATTTT. It translates to CASSQTGGSNQPQHF.